The 7 T cell receptor beta chains below all came from one sample that was sequenced in a study of T cell repertoires in cytomegalovirus infection. These receptors have no known antigen. In TCRdb, the reads were re-called with MiXCR into one record per CDR3 protein. The sample consists of approximately 89,000 distinct CDR3 sequences, about 24% of them appearing once. The sample was CD8+ T cells from cultured PBMCs, taken from culture after CMV antigen stimulation. Every receptor here comes from a human donor in good health (CMV status not recorded). Some clones in this sample may be carry-over from other donors' samples.

The chain uses TRBV5-1 and TRBJ2-2; no reliable D call. This CDR3 region has 13 residues. Germline values: CDR1 SGHRS, CDR2 YFSETQ. Trimming removed 3 bases at V and 3 bases at J, with 6 bases between. The CDR3 DNA follows: TGCGCCAGCAGCTGGTTAGACACCGGGGAGCTGTTTTTT. Protein: CASSWLDTGELFF.

This clonotype was counted many times. The CDR3 DNA reads TGTGCCAGCAGCTTAGAAGGACTAGCGCGGTACGAGCAGTACTTC. Residues: CASSLEGLARYEQYF. The chain employs TRBV7-2 and TRBJ2-7, with 9 bases lining up with TRBD2. J was trimmed by 4 bases and V by 1 base; bases with no gene match: 5. This CDR3 comprises 15 residues. CDR1 and CDR2 from the germline V gene are SGHTA and FQGNSA.

V usage is TRBV20-1 and J usage is TRBJ2-1, with 7 bases aligning to TRBD2. The V gene end was trimmed by 6 bases and the J gene end by 3 bases; junction bases not matched to a gene: 14. Germline V CDR1 and CDR2: DFQATT, SNEGSKA (reference sequence). The CDR3 has 16 residues. The CDR3 loop is CSARHLAALFYNEQFF. The DNA for the CDR3 is TGCAGTGCGAGACATCTAGCGGCCTTATTCTACAATGAGCAGTTCTTC.

This sequence joins TRBV5-4 and TRBJ1-1; 7 bases map to TRBD1. After removal of 3 bases from V and 0 bases from J, the junction contained 2 bases not matched to a gene. The CDR3 totals 14 residues. From germline, CDR1 is SGHNT and CDR2 YYREEE (reference sequence). The chain's CDR3 is CASSWGQMNTEAFF. The CDR3 bases are TGTGCCAGCAGCTGGGGACAGATGAACACTGAAGCTTTCTTT.

The chain uses TRBV5-1 and TRBJ1-1; 8 bases map to TRBD1. CDR3 size: 17 residues. The trim removed 0 bases at V and 1 base at J, leaving 8 bases unmatched. Germline loops: CDR1 SGHRS, CDR2 YFSETQ. As DNA, the CDR3 is TGCGCCAGCAGCTTGGGGGACAGGATCACGGCGAACACTGAAGCTTTCTTT. Translating gives CASSLGDRITANTEAFF.

The chain carries TRBV30 and TRBJ2-5; D gene unclear. CDR3 length: 13 amino acids. V dropped 0 bases and J dropped 2 bases, with 7 bases sitting between them. Germline CDR1 and CDR2: GTSNPN and SVGIG (reference sequence). The CDR3 loop reads CAWSVGPQETQYF. The CDR3 nucleotides read TGTGCCTGGAGTGTTGGGCCTCAAGAGACCCAGTACTTC.

On this clonotype itself: A much larger clone is a single base away; this may be a read error. This chain uses TRBV11-3 with TRBJ1-1; D uncertain. Trimming removed 4 bases from V and 1 base from J, with 19 bases in between. Germline V gene lookup returns CDR1 SGHNT and CDR2 YENEEA. This CDR3 has 17 residues. The CDR3 is CASSYPGLSAENTEAFF. DNA for the CDR3: TGTGCCAGCAGCTATCCCGGGTTGTCGGCGGAGAACACTGAAGCTTTCTTT.